Described below is a single TCR beta chain sequence and its context. Its antigen remains unidentified. No quality values exist for individual bases; no much larger clone is one base distant. In the paper's terms, the time point label means: baseline before first vaccination. Vaccinee samples came from UK trials COV001 and COV002, including a single-blind randomized controlled phase 2/3 trial of AZD1222 (ChAdOx1 nCoV-19) in healthy adults. For TCRbeta chain sequencing, PBMC samples from trial participants were taken at day 0 and at day 28 after the second dose. The CDR3 regions of human TCRbeta chains were analyzed by immunosequencing. The published analysis was carried out like this. TCRs in the repertoires were matched against a reference library of SARS-CoV-2-specific TCRs that had been generated with the MIRA antigen-specificity platform. Breadth was defined as the fraction of unique TCRs that were SARS-CoV-2-associated. Depth was defined as the fraction of total T cells that were SARS-CoV-2-associated. Using the MIRA data, every spike-specific TCR was mapped to the spike region that the TCR reacted to and assigned to either a CD4 or a CD8 class. Log10-transformed breadth and depth values were compared by one-way ANOVA with Sidak's multiple comparisons tests. Not all clones reach the TCRdb copy of this immuneACCESS table, which keeps in-frame sequences only. Checked studies attribute under half of the gap to unresolved V genes and leave the rest unexplained. The D gene and trimming were derived from the DNA, and the V and J assignments and clone size from that table. The sample table holds over 100,000 clones, of which approximately 91% were seen once. The ten largest clonotypes hold 18% of the sample.

Per the germline V gene (reference sequence), LNHNV is the CDR1 and YYDKDF is the CDR2. V sheds 3 bases and J sheds 5 bases, leaving 13 bases between their ends. The CDR3 covers 14 residues, taking in both the cysteine and the phenylalanine. Of all the DNA, just the CDR3 is kept, 42 bases in frame from base 1. The data stem from a study of T cell responses to AZD1222 COVID-19 vaccine (dated by TCRdb to about 2021). Some background on the complete study: AZD1222 recipients whose second dose came at about 4 weeks and those whose second dose came at about 12 weeks were combined into one group, since spike-specific TCR depth and breadth did not differ between the two schedules. TCR sequencing covered about 230 trial participants: about 210 given two doses of AZD1222 and 26 given two doses of MenACWY control vaccine. Trial participants were enrolled by age into subgroups of 18-55, 56-69 and 70-plus years, and about 150, 27 and 61 TCR-sequenced participants, respectively, were included in these subgroups. Here is what the overall study found, with its caveats: The vaccine-associated CD4 TCRs covered the entire spike protein, and the dominant responses fell in regions 160-218 and 743-854. Participants were mostly white British and included more females than males, and it was suggested by the authors that clonal diversity may have been underestimated. Because no day 14 peak-response samples were available, repertoires were characterized only after the peak T cell response. The 56-69-year group was small, and its depth increase did not reach significance, likely because of low power. A significant rise in spike-specific TCR breadth and depth was observed after two AZD1222 doses relative to day 0 and relative to MenACWY recipients. Conclusions about previously exposed vaccinees are limited because only six or seven AZD1222 recipients were SARS-CoV-2 seropositive at baseline. Nearly half of unique spike-specific TCRs reportedly recognized epitopes outside regions mutated in the B.1.351 and B.1.1.7 variants.

This chain joins TRBV15 to TRBJ2-5, with TRBD1 as a weak D call on 6 bases. Material: peripheral blood, obtained on day 0 of AZD1222 vaccination. The sequence was obtained from an adult in good health. The nucleotides are TGTGCCACCAGCAGCGAGACAGGTGTGGAGACCCAGTACTTC. Its protein product is CATSSETGVETQYF.